The T cell receptor beta chain described here comes from a study of OX40 agonist ivuxolimab in advanced cancers. The overall study: Subjects had a mean age of around 60 years, with a range of roughly 23 to 80; approximately 83% were male.

TCRdb keeps only in-frame clones here, not all; method: immunoSEQ multiplex PCR. The data show 50,000 to 75,000 clones, 85% to 90% seen once. Whole-study findings and limits: At 0.1 to 3.0 mg/kg, clonal expansion of CD4+ and CD8+ blood T cells had occurred by week 6.

Concerning this clone: The antigen is unknown.

The CDR3 is made up of 13 amino acids. Trimming removed 6 bases from V and 4 bases from J, with 10 bases in between. Germline V gene data show CDR1 as KGHSH and CDR2 as LQKENI. Sequenced material: CD4+ or CD8+ T cells sorted from blood, taken in a trial of the OX40 agonist ivuxolimab. V usage is TRBV18 and J usage is TRBJ1-5; D may be TRBD1 (6 bases). The sequence derives from an adult with an advanced solid tumor such as melanoma, head and neck, liver or kidney cancer. The DNA for the CDR3 is TGTGCCAGCTCCGACACAGGGAATCAGCCCCAGCATTTT. Amino acid sequence: CASSDTGNQPQHF.